This TCR beta chain was profiled in a study of cytomegalovirus exposure and HLA in healthy donors. With 0 bases removed from V and 2 bases from J, the gap between germline ends came to 12 bases. The germline gives CDR1 SGHAT, CDR2 FQNNGV. The CDR3 runs to 16 residues. It was with 60 Vbeta and 13 Jbeta primers that the PCR ran. The table came from immunoSEQ multiplex PCR; TCRdb's copy has only in-frame clones and leaves some out. The table records fewer than 140,000 clones, more than 60% of them present only once. Notes on this clone: The antigen remains unidentified.

Broader study findings: Judged likely to be a sequencing artifact was a cluster of highly shared sequence variants.

Despite likely unrecorded immune exposures, the donors were nominally healthy at the time of sampling. Sequenced input: PBMCs. The J gene is TRBJ2-3, the V gene TRBV11-2; TRBD1 might be the D (5 bases). This TCR was recovered from a middle-aged man in good health and CMV-seronegative. The CDR3 loop reads CASSLDTGPPTDTQYF. For the CDR3, the DNA is TGTGCCAGCAGCTTAGATACAGGCCCCCCCACAGATACGCAGTATTTT.